The clone carrying this T cell receptor (beta chain) was observed a handful of times. After removal of 3 bases from V and 2 bases from J, the junction contained 12 bases not matched to a gene. CDR1 and CDR2 from the germline V gene are WSHSY and SAAADI. The CDR3 runs 17 residues. TCRdb re-clonotyped the PCR reads through MiXCR. This table holds roughly 7,000 clones, 30% to 35% found once. All patients reached thyroid surgery having received no treatment beforehand. The sample originates from a study of metastatic and nonmetastatic thyroid tumors. For the study at large: The comparison covered peripheral blood and tumor or nodule tissue in malignant and benign thyroid patients.

The TCR was taken from a female donor with papillary thyroid cancer or a benign thyroid nodule (not recorded which). Some clones in this sample may be carry-over from other donors' samples. Material: adjacent normal tissue. The J gene is TRBJ2-5, the V gene TRBV10-2; TRBD2 matches at 7 bases. Written as DNA, the CDR3 is TGCGCCAGCAGTGATCCTAGGGGCGGGAGCCCTCAAGAGACCCAGTACTTC. This gives the protein CASSDPRGGSPQETQYF.